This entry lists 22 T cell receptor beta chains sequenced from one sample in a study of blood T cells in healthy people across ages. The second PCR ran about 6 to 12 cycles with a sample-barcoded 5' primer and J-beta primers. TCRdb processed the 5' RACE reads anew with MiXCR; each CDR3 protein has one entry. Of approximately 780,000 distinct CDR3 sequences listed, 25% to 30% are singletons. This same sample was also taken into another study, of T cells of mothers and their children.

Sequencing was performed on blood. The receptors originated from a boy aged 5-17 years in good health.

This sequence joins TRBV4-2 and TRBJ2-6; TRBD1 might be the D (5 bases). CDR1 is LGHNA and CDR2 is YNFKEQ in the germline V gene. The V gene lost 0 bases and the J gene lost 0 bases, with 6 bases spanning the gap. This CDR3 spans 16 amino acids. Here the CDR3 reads CASSQEGVSGANVLTF. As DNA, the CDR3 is TGTGCCAGCAGCCAAGAAGGGGTCTCTGGGGCCAACGTCCTGACTTTC.

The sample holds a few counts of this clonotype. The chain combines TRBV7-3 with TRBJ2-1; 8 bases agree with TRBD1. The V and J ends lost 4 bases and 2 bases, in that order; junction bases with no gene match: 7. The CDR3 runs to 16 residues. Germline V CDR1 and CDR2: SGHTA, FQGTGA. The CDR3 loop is CASSSGQVGTYNEQFF. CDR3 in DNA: TGTGCCAGCAGCTCGGGACAGGTAGGGACCTACAATGAGCAGTTCTTC.

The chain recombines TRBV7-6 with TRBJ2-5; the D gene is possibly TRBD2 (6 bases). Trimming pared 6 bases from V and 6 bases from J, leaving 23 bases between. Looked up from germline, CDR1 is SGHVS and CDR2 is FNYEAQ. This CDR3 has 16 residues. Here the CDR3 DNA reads TGTGCCAGCAGTCAAGGTGGAGGGGTTTTGGGAAAGACCCAGTACTTC. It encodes CASSQGGGVLGKTQYF.

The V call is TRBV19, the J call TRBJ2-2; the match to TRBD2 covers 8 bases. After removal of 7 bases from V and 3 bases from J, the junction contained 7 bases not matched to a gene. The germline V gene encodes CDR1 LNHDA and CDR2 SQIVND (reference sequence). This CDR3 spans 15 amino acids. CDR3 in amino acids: CASIRGGRDTGELFF. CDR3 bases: TGTGCCAGTATCCGGGGGGGCCGGGACACCGGGGAGCTGTTTTTT.

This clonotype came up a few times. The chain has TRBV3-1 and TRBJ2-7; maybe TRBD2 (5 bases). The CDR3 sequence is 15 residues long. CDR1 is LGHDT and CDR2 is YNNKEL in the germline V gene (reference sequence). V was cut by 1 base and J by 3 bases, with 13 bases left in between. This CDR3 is CASSQGALRVYEQYF. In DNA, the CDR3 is TGTGCCAGCAGCCAAGGTGCTTTGCGGGTCTACGAGCAGTACTTC.

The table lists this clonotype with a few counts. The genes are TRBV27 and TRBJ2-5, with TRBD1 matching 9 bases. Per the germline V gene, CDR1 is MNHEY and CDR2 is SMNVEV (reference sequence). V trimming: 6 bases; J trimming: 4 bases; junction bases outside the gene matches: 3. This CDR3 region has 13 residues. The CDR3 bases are TGTGCCAGCAGAGACAGGGGGGCAGAGACCCAGTACTTC. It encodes CASRDRGAETQYF.

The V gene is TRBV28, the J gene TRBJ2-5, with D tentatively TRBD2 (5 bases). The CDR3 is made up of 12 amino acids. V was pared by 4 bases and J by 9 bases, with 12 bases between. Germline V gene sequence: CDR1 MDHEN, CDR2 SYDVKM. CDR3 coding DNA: TGTGCCAGCAGTTGGATGCCCGGGGCCCAGTACTTC. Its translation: CASSWMPGAQYF.

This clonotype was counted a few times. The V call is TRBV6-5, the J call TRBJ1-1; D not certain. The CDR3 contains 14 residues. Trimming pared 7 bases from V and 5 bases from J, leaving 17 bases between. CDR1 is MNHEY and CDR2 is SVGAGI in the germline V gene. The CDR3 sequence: CASIGTGDRTEAFF. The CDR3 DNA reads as TGTGCCAGCATAGGAACCGGGGATCGAACTGAAGCTTTCTTT.

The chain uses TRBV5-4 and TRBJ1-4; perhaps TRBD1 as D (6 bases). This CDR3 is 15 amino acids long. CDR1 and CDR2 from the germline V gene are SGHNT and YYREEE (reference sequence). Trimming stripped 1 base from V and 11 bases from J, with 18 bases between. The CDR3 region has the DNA TGTGCCAGCAGCTTGTATACCGACAGGAGAGGCAAACTGTTTTTT. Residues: CASSLYTDRRGKLFF.

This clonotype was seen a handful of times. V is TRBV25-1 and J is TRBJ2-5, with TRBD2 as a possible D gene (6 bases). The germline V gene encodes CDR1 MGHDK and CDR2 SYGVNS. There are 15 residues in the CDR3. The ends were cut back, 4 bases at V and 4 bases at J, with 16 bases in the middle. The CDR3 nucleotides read TGTGCCAGCAGTGTCTTACTAGCCCTCCGAGAGACCCAGTACTTC. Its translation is CASSVLLALRETQYF.

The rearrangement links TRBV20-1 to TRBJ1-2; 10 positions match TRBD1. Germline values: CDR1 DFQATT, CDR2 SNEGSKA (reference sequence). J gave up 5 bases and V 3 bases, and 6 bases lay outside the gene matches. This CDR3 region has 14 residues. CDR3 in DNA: TGCAGTGCTAGCGACAGGGGGCTAGGGTATGGCTACACCTTC. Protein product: CSASDRGLGYGYTF.

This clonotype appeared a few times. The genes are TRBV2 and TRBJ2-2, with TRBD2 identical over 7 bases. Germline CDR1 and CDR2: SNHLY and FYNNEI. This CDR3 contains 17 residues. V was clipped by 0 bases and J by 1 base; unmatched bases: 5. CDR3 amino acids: CASSEAAWEGNTGELFF. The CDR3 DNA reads TGTGCCAGCAGTGAAGCAGCCTGGGAGGGGAACACCGGGGAGCTGTTTTTT.

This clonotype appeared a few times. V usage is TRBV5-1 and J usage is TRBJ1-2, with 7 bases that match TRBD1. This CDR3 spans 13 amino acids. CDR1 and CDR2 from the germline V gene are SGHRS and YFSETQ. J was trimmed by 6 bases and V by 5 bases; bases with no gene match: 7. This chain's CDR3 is CASSYTGEDGYTF. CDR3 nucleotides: TGCGCCAGCAGTTATACAGGGGAGGATGGCTACACCTTC.

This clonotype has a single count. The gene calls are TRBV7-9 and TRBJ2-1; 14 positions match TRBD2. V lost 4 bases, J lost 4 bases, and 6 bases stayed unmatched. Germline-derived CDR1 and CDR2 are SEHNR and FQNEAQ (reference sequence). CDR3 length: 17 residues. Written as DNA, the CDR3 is TGTGCCAGCAGCTCGGGACTAGCGGGGGATCGATACAATGAGCAGTTCTTC. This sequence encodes CASSSGLAGDRYNEQFF. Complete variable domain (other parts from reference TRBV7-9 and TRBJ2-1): DTGVSQNPRHKITKRGQNVTFRCDPISEHNRLYWYRQTLGQGPEFLTYFQNEAQLEKSRLLSDRFSAERPKGSFSTLEIQRTEQGDSAMYLCASSSGLAGDRYNEQFFGPGTRLTVL.

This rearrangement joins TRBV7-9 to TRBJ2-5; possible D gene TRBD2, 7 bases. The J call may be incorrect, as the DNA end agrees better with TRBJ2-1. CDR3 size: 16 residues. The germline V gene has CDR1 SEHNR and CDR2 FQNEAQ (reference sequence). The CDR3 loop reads CASSSPAGGRYNEQFF. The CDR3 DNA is TGTGCCAGCAGCTCCCCTGCCGGGGGGCGGTACAATGAGCAGTTCTTC.

CDR3 amino acids: CASSTSAGAGEQYF. The CDR3 coding sequence is TGTGCCAGCTCCACCTCAGCGGGGGCAGGGGAGCAGTACTTC. V usage is TRBV2 and J usage is TRBJ2-1; 8 bases fit TRBD2. Judging by the DNA end, TRBJ2-7 fits better; the J call may be wrong. Germline CDR1 reads SNHLY; CDR2 reads FYNNEI. The CDR3 is 14 residues long.

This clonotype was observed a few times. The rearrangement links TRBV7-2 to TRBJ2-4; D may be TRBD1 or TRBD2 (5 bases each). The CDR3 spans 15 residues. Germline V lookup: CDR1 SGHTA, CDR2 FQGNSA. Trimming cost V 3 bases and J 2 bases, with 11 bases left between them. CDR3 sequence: CASSFSWGTKNIQYF. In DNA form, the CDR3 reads TGTGCCAGCAGCTTTTCTTGGGGGACCAAAAACATTCAGTACTTC.

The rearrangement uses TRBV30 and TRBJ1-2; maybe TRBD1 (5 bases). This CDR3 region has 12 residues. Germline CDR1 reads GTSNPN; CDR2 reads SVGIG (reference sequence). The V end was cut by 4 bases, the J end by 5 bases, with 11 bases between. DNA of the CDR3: TGTGCCTGGACTGCAGGGAGGTATGGCTACACCTTC. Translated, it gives CAWTAGRYGYTF.

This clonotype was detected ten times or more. CDR3 DNA: TGCGCCAGCAGCTTGAGTGGGGCCTACAATGAGCAGTTCTTC. Amino acid sequence: CASSLSGAYNEQFF. The gene calls are TRBV5-1 and TRBJ2-1; D gene unclear. In germline, CDR1 is SGHRS, CDR2 YFSETQ. V was cut by 1 base and J by 2 bases, with 7 bases left in between. This CDR3 is 14 amino acids long.

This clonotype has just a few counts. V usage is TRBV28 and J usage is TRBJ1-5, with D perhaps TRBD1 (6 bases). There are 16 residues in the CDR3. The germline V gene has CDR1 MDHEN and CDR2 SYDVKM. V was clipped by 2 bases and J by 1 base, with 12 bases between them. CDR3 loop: CASSLPRTGSNQPQHF. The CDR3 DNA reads TGTGCCAGCAGTTTACCCCGAACAGGGAGCAATCAGCCCCAGCATTTT. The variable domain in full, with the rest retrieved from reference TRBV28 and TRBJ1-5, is DVKVTQSSRYLVKRTGEKVFLECVQDMDHENMFWYRQDPGLGLRLIYFSYDVKMKEKGDIPEGYSVSREKKERFSLILESASTNQTSMYLCASSLPRTGSNQPQHFGDGTRLSIL.

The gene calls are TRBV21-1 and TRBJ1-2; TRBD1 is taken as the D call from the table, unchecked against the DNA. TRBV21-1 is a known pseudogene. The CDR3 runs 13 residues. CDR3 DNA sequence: TGTGCCAGCAGCTTCTACAGGGCCTATGGCTACACCTTC. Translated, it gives CASSFYRAYGYTF.

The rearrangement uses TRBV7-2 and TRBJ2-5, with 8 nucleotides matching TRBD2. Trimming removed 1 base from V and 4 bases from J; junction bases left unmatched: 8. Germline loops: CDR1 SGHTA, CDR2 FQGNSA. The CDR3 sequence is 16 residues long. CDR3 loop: CASSLVGRGGGETQYF. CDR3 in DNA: TGTGCCAGCAGCTTAGTAGGCCGGGGGGGCGGAGAGACCCAGTACTTC.